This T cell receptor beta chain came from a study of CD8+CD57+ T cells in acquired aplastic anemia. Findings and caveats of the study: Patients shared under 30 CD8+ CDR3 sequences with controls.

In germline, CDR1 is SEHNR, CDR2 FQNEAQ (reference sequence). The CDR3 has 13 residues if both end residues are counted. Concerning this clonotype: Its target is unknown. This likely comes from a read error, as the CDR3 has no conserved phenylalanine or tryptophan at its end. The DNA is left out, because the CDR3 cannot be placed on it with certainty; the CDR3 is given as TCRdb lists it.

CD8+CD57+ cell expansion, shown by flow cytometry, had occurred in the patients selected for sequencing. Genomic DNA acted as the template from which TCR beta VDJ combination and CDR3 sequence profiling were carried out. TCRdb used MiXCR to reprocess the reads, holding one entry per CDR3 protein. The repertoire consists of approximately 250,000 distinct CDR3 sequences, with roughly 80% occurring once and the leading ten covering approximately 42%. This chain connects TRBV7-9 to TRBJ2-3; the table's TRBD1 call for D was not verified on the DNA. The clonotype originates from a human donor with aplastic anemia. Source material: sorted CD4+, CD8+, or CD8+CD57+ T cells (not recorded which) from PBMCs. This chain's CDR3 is CASSLGGAPEKQY.